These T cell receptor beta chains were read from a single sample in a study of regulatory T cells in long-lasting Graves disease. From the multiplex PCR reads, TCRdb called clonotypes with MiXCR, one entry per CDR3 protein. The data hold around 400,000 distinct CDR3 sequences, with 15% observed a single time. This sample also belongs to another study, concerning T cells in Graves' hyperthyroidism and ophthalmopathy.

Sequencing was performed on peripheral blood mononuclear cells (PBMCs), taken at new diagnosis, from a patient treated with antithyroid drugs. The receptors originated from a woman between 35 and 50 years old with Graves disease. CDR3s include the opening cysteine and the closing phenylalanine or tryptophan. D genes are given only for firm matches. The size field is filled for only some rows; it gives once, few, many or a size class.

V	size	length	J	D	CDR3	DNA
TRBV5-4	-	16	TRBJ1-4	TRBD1	CASSLGGTGGGEKLFF	TGTGCCAGCAGCTTGGGGGGCACAGGGGGAGGTGAAAAACTGTTTTTT
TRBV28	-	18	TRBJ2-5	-	CASSLWGGPNGLQETQYF	TGTGCCAGCAGTTTATGGGGTGGTCCAAACGGGCTCCAAGAGACCCAGTACTTC
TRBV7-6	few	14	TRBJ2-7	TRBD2	CASSLDYGGGVQYF	TGTGCCAGCAGCTTAGATTACGGCGGGGGGGTGCAGTACTTC
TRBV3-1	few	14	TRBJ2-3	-	CASRPTGEGDTQYF	TGTGCCAGCAGACCGACAGGGGAGGGAGATACGCAGTATTTT
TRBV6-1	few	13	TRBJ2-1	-	CASSAGIGNEQFF	TGTGCCAGCAGCGCGGGGATAGGGAATGAGCAGTTCTTC
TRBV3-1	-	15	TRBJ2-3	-	CASSQGRGALPGEDF	TGTGCCAGCAGCCAAGGTCGAGGCGCACTGCCCGGTGAGGATTTT
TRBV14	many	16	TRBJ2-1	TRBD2	CASSQPTSGSTYEQFF	TGTGCCAGCAGCCAGCCCACTAGCGGGAGTACCTATGAGCAGTTCTTC
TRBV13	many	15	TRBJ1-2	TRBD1	CASSWGTDPNYGYTF	TGTGCCAGCAGCTGGGGGACAGACCCTAACTATGGCTACACCTTC
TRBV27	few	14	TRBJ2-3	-	CASKIRGSTDTQYF	TGTGCCAGCAAAATCAGGGGAAGCACAGATACGCAGTATTTT
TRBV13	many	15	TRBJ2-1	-	CASSPLLSSYNEQFF	TGTGCCAGCAGCCCCCTACTGAGCTCCTACAATGAGCAGTTCTTC
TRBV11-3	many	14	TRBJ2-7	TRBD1	CASSPSDRDNEQYF	TGTGCCAGCAGCCCATCGGACAGGGACAACGAGCAGTACTTC
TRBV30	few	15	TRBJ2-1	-	CAWSVLPIRPYEQFF	TGTGCCTGGAGTGTACTCCCCATCCGCCCGTATGAGCAGTTCTTC
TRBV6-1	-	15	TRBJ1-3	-	CASKPGPNSGNTIYF	TGTGCCAGCAAACCGGGACCGAACTCTGGAAACACCATATATTTT
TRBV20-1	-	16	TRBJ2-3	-	CSARDLPLKNTDTQYF	TGCAGTGCTAGAGATTTGCCGTTAAAAAACACAGATACGCAGTATTTT
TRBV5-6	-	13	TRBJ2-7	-	CASNVAASYEQYF	TGTGCCAGCAACGTAGCGGCTTCCTACGAGCAGTACTTC
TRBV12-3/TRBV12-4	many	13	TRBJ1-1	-	CASSQDWNTEAFF	TGTGCCAGCAGCCAGGACTGGAACACTGAAGCTTTCTTT
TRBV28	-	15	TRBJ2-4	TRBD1	CASSLGHTGVLLQYF	TGTGCCAGCAGTTTGGGGCACACAGGGGTGTTACTTCAGTACTTC
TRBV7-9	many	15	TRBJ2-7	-	CASSHTGIPSYEQYF	TGTGCCAGCAGCCATACAGGGATACCCTCCTACGAGCAGTACTTC
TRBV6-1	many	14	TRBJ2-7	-	CASWARDRAYEQYF	TGTGCCAGTTGGGCACGGGACCGAGCCTACGAGCAGTACTTC
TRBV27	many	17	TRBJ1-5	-	CASSLTSAGGSNQPQHF	TGTGCCAGCAGTTTAACGTCAGCCGGGGGCAGCAATCAGCCCCAGCATTTT
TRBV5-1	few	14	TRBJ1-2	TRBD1	CASSWGTGGNGYTF	TGCGCCAGCAGCTGGGGGACAGGGGGCAATGGCTACACCTTC
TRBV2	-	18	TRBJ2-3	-	CASKSWQGGRENTDTQYF	TGTGCCAGCAAGAGTTGGCAGGGTGGGCGTGAGAACACAGATACGCAGTATTTT
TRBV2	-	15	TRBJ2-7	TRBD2	CASSGLGLAGSEQYF	TGTGCCAGCAGTGGGCTCGGACTAGCGGGAAGCGAGCAGTACTTC
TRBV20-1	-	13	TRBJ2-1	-	CSATGNSYNEQFF	TGCAGTGCTACCGGAAACTCCTACAATGAGCAGTTCTTC
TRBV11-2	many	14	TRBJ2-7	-	CASSPPGHSYEQYF	TGTGCCAGCAGCCCACCGGGACACTCTTACGAGCAGTACTTC
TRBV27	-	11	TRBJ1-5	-	CAKGLDQPQHF	TGTGCCAAAGGGTTGGATCAGCCCCAGCATTTT
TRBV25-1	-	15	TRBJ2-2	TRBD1	CASSDDRGATGELFF	TGTGCCAGCAGTGATGACAGGGGGGCCACCGGGGAGCTGTTTTTT
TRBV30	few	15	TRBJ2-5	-	CAWSVPMGALETQYF	TGTGCCTGGAGTGTACCTATGGGAGCACTCGAGACCCAGTACTTC
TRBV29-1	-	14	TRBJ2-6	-	CSVLQGAGANVLTF	TGCAGCGTCCTACAGGGTGCTGGGGCCAACGTCCTGACTTTC
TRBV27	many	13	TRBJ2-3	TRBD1	CASRDRGTDTQYF	TGTGCCAGCCGGGACAGGGGCACAGATACGCAGTATTTT
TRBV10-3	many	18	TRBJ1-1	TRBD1	CAISEFDSAQGAFGEAFF	TGTGCCATCAGTGAGTTTGACTCGGCACAGGGGGCTTTTGGTGAAGCTTTCTTT
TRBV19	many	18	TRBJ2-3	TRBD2	CASKDRLGTSGRAQHQYF	TGTGCCAGTAAGGACAGGCTCGGGACTAGCGGGAGGGCCCAACATCAGTATTTT
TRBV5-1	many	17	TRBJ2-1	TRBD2	CASSRGVAGGPNNEQFF	TGCGCCAGCAGCCGAGGCGTGGCGGGAGGGCCTAACAATGAGCAGTTCTTC
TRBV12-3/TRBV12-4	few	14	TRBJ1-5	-	CASSQTASNQPQHF	TGTGCCAGCAGCCAGACAGCTAGCAATCAGCCCCAGCATTTT
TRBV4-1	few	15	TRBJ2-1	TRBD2	CASSPLSGRADEQFF	TGCGCCAGCAGCCCCCTGAGCGGGAGGGCGGATGAGCAGTTCTTC
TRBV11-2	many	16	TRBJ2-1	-	CASSLGLRGLYNEQFF	TGTGCCAGCAGCTTAGGACTAAGGGGACTTTACAATGAGCAGTTCTTC
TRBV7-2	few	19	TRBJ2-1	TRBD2	CASSLGRREANPSYNEQFF	TGTGCCAGCAGCTTAGGACGGCGGGAGGCGAACCCCTCCTACAATGAGCAGTTCTTC
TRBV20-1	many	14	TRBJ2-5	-	CSAQETHPPGTQYF	TGCAGTGCCCAAGAAACCCATCCCCCAGGGACCCAGTACTTC
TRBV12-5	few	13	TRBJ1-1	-	CATGKELNTEAFF	TGTGCTACCGGGAAGGAGCTGAACACTGAAGCTTTCTTT
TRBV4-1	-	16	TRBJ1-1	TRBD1	CASSQILDRRGTEAFF	TGCGCCAGCAGCCAGATACTGGACAGGCGCGGAACTGAAGCTTTCTTT
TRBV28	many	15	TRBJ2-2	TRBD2	CAGRPGGANTGELFF	TGTGCCGGCCGTCCGGGGGGGGCAAACACCGGGGAGCTGTTTTTT
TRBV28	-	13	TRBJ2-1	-	CASREQGSGEQFF	TGTGCCAGCAGGGAGCAGGGTAGCGGTGAGCAGTTCTTC
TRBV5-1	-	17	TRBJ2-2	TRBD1	CASSSSPGTGIAGELFF	TGCGCCAGCAGCTCCAGCCCCGGGACAGGGATCGCCGGGGAGCTGTTTTTT
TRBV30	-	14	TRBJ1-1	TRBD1	CAWSSGQWNTEAFF	TGTGCCTGGAGTTCGGGACAGTGGAACACTGAAGCTTTCTTT
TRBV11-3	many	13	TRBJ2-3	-	CASSLDRWNTQYF	TGTGCCAGCAGCTTAGATCGGTGGAATACGCAGTATTTT
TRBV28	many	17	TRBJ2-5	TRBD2	CASSSRRTSGSMKTQYF	TGTGCCAGCAGTTCCCGCCGGACTAGCGGGAGTATGAAGACCCAGTACTTC
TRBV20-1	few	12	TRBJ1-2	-	CSAPTPNYGYTF	TGCAGTGCTCCGACACCGAACTATGGCTACACCTTC
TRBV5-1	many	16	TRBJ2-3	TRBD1	CASSLEGQGSTDTQYF	TGCGCCAGCAGCTTGGAGGGACAGGGGAGCACAGATACGCAGTATTTT
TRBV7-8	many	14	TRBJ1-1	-	CASSLMSGETEAFF	TGTGCCAGCAGCTTAATGTCAGGGGAGACTGAAGCTTTCTTT
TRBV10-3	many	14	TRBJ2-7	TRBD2	CATFGTSGSDEQYF	TGTGCCACTTTCGGCACTAGCGGGAGCGACGAGCAGTACTTC
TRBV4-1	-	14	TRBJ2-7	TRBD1	CASSLPGQDYEQYF	TGCGCCAGCAGCTTACCGGGACAGGACTACGAGCAGTACTTC
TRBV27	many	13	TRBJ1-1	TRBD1	CASKEGADTEAFF	TGTGCCAGCAAGGAGGGGGCTGACACTGAAGCTTTCTTT
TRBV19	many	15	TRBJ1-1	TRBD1	CASSPGTVYWTEAFF	TGTGCCAGTAGTCCCGGGACAGTTTATTGGACTGAAGCTTTCTTT
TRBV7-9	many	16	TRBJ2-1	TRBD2	CASRHRGGTTYNEQFF	TGTGCCAGCAGACACCGGGGGGGGACGACCTACAATGAGCAGTTCTTC